Listed here are 8 T cell receptor beta chains from one sample, sequenced in a study of blood T cells in healthy people across ages. The authors ran a second PCR of 7 to 11 cycles using a sample-barcoded 5' primer and a J-beta primer mix. Each CDR3 protein is one row after TCRdb ran MiXCR on the 5' RACE reads. This repertoire shows about 650,000 distinct CDR3 sequences, about 50% found once; its top ten account for about 13%. The material sequenced was blood. These receptors came from an elderly woman in good health.

This clonotype was counted at least ten times. The rearrangement links TRBV27 to TRBJ2-6, with 7 nucleotides matching TRBD2. Looked up from germline, CDR1 is MNHEY and CDR2 is SMNVEV (reference sequence). This CDR3 comprises 20 residues. The V and J ends lost 7 bases and 0 bases, in that order; junction bases with no gene match: 18. The CDR3 loop is CASKPYSPKAGSSGANVLTF. The CDR3 nucleotides are TGTGCCAGCAAACCTTACTCGCCTAAAGCGGGAAGCTCTGGGGCCAACGTCCTGACTTTC.

The chain combines TRBV12-3 or TRBV12-4 with TRBJ2-7, with D possibly TRBD2 on 6 matching bases. This CDR3 is 13 amino acids long. V gave up 10 bases and J gave up 9 bases, with 22 bases separating them. The CDR3 reads CATAGTPVGGQYF. The DNA for the CDR3 is TGTGCCACAGCAGGGACCCCGGTGGGAGGGCAGTACTTC.

The chain uses TRBV10-3 and TRBJ2-3; D gene ambiguous. Germline CDR1 is ENHRY and CDR2 is SYGVKD. This CDR3 comprises 12 residues. The V and J ends lost 10 bases and 0 bases respectively, with 8 bases between them. The CDR3 protein is CATQTSTDTQYF. The CDR3 coding sequence is TGTGCCACACAGACCAGCACAGATACGCAGTATTTT.

The rearrangement links TRBV4-3 to TRBJ2-5; the D gene could be TRBD1 or TRBD2 (5 bases each). The end of the DNA fits TRBJ2-7 better, so the J call may be wrong. This CDR3 is 15 amino acids long. Germline values: CDR1 LGHNA, CDR2 YSLEER. The CDR3 DNA is TGCGCCAGCAGCCAGGGACCGGAGACTAATACCGAGCAGTACTTC. Protein product: CASSQGPETNTEQYF.

This clonotype was seen many times. V gene TRBV5-1 combines with J gene TRBJ2-1; 7 bases fit TRBD1. Looked up from germline, CDR1 is SGHRS and CDR2 is YFSETQ. Trimming took 4 bases from V and 5 from J; bases not matched to a gene: 9. The CDR3 loop spans 15 amino acids. The CDR3 reads CASSAIPGQNNEQFF. The CDR3 coding sequence is TGCGCCAGCAGCGCGATACCGGGACAGAACAATGAGCAGTTCTTC.

V gene TRBV25-1 combines with J gene TRBJ2-6; weak D call: TRBD1 (5 bases). Germline V gene lookup returns CDR1 MGHDK and CDR2 SYGVNS. The CDR3 spans 15 residues. V gave up 2 bases and J gave up 4 bases, with 9 bases separating them. This CDR3 is CASSERGLGANVLTF. The CDR3 DNA sequence: TGTGCCAGCAGTGAAAGGGGTCTCGGGGCCAACGTCCTGACTTTC.

This clonotype was counted only a few times. The rearrangement links TRBV10-3 to TRBJ2-3; D is unresolved. With 8 bases removed from V and 2 bases from J, the gap between germline ends came to 11 bases. The CDR3 length is 13 residues. In germline, CDR1 is ENHRY, CDR2 SYGVKD. The CDR3 loop is CAIEAEPTDTQYF. In DNA form, the CDR3 reads TGTGCCATCGAGGCAGAACCCACAGATACGCAGTATTTT.

The count of this clonotype is one. The chain has TRBV30 and TRBJ2-1, with 9 positions matching TRBD2. V was clipped by 2 bases and J by 1 base; unmatched bases: 9. The CDR3 has 17 residues. Germline V gene sequence: CDR1 GTSNPN, CDR2 SVGIG (reference sequence). DNA for the CDR3: TGTGCCTGGAGTCGATCCCGTCTAGCGGGATCCTACAATGAGCAGTTCTTC. As protein: CAWSRSRLAGSYNEQFF. The full variable domain, completed using reference TRBV30 and TRBJ2-1, is SQTIHQWPATLVQPVGSPLSLECTVEGTSNPNLYWYRQAAGRGLQLLFYSVGIGQISSEVPQNLSASRPQDRQFILSSKKLLLSDSGFYLCAWSRSRLAGSYNEQFFGPGTRLTVL.